The 4 T cell receptor beta chains reported below all come from one sample, sequenced in a study of blood T cell repertoires in COVID-19. Sequenced by immunoSEQ multiplex PCR; TCRdb stores in-frame clones only, minus some. The sample includes some 370,000 clones, 75% to 90% of them seen just once. The sequencing input was PBMCs or T cells enriched from blood (not recorded which). The receptors here all came from a woman in her fifties or sixties who had recovered from COVID-19.

The chain recombines TRBV5-1 with TRBJ2-7, with 12 bases aligning to TRBD2. The junction had 1 base not matched to a gene; V was cut back by 3 bases and J by 3 bases. The CDR3 totals 14 residues. Germline CDR1 is SGHRS and CDR2 is YFSETQ. CDR3 coding DNA: TGCGCCAGCAGCTGGACTAGCGGGATCTACGAGCAGTACTTC. Protein product: CASSWTSGIYEQYF. Drawing the rest from reference TRBV5-1 and TRBJ2-7, the complete variable domain is KAGVTQTPRYLIKTRGQQVTLSCSPISGHRSVSWYQQTPGQGLQFLFEYFSETQRNKGNFPGRFSGRQFSNSRSEMNVSTLELGDSALYLCASSWTSGIYEQYFGPGTRLTVT.

CDR3: CASSSGLATGEQFF. The CDR3 DNA reads as TGTGCCAGCAGCTCGGGACTAGCGACAGGTGAGCAGTTCTTC. This sequence joins TRBV5-6 and TRBJ2-1; 10 bases map to TRBD2. Germline V gene lookup returns CDR1 SGHDT and CDR2 YYEEEE. CDR3 length: 14 amino acids. V shed 3 bases and J 9 bases; nucleotides not matched to a gene: 6.

This clone was observed a single time. The chain carries TRBV6-1 and TRBJ1-2, with D tentatively TRBD1 (5 bases). The germline gives CDR1 MNHNS, CDR2 SASEGT. This CDR3 has 15 amino acids. The V end lost 2 bases, the J end lost 5 bases, and 15 bases lay between the germline ends. The CDR3 protein is CASSETPRVVYGYTF. The CDR3 DNA reads as TGTGCCAGCAGTGAAACACCCAGGGTTGTATATGGCTACACCTTC.

V gene TRBV14 combines with J gene TRBJ1-1; TRBD1 might be the D (6 bases). V lost 1 base and J 11 bases, leaving 14 bases between the germline ends. Per the germline V gene, CDR1 is SGHDN and CDR2 is FVKESK. The CDR3 extends over 13 amino acids. The CDR3 spells CASSQGTANIAFF. For the CDR3, the DNA is TGTGCCAGCAGCCAAGGGACAGCCAATATCGCTTTCTTT.